The 5 T cell receptor beta chains presented below share a single source sample, sequenced in a study of blood T cells in healthy people across ages. The authors ran a second PCR of roughly 7 to 11 cycles using a sample-barcoded 5' primer and a J-beta primer mix. Using its own MiXCR run on the 5' RACE reads, TCRdb lists one record per CDR3 protein. The repertoire holds just under 900,000 distinct CDR3 sequences, with 25% to 30% as singletons. Specimen: blood. These receptors were taken from a woman of 80 years or more in good health.

As to this clonotype: A single base separates this from a much larger clone, so it may be a read error. The chain links TRBV20-1 to TRBJ1-5; D is perhaps TRBD1 (6 bases). This CDR3 has 14 amino acids. V lost 6 bases and J 9 bases, leaving 21 bases between the germline ends. The germline CDR1 and CDR2 sequences are DFQATT and SNEGSKA (reference sequence). The CDR3: CSASTGFAHRPQHF. For the CDR3, the DNA is TGCAGTGCATCGACAGGTTTTGCTCATCGGCCCCAGCATTTT.

The table lists this clonotype with many counts. A much larger clone differs by one base, so this may be a read error. The chain employs TRBV12-3 or TRBV12-4 and TRBJ2-3, with D possibly being TRBD2 (6 bases). This CDR3 has 15 residues. CDR3 amino acids: CASSFGSPSADAQYF. The CDR3 nucleotides read TGTGCCAGCAGTTTCGGCAGCCCTAGCGCAGATGCGCAGTATTTT.

This clonotype was recorded many times. J is TRBJ2-1 and V is TRBV20-1; 9 bases map to TRBD2. From germline, CDR1 is DFQATT and CDR2 SNEGSKA (reference sequence). V lost 6 bases to trimming and J lost 8 bases; unmatched junction nucleotides: 5. This CDR3 is 12 amino acids long. The CDR3 nucleotides are TGCAGTGCAAACGAGCGGGGGGATGAGCAGTTCTTC. This translates into CSANERGDEQFF.

The table lists this clonotype with many counts. A much larger clone differs by one base, so this may be a read error. V and J are TRBV7-2 and TRBJ2-1; weak D call: TRBD2 (6 bases). V was cut by 3 bases and J by 5 bases, with 11 bases left in between. Germline CDR1 reads SGHTA; CDR2 reads FQGNSA. CDR3 size: 14 residues. This chain's CDR3 is CASSLGRGNNEQFF. The CDR3 DNA is TGTGCCAGCAGCTTGGGGCGGGGTAACAATGAGCAGTTCTTC. Full variable domain (outside the CDR3, taken from reference TRBV7-2 and TRBJ2-1): GAGVSQSPSNKVTEKGKDVELRCDPISGHTALYWYRQSLGQGLEFLIYFQGNSAPDKSGLPSDRFSAERTGGSVSTLTIQRTQQEDSAVYLCASSLGRGNNEQFFGPGTRLTVL.

The V gene is TRBV15, the J gene TRBJ1-4; 8 bases are shared with TRBD1. Germline assignment: CDR1 LNHNV and CDR2 YYDKDF (reference sequence). The CDR3 spans 16 residues. The trim removed 4 bases at V and 5 bases at J, leaving 9 bases unmatched. CDR3 amino acids: CATSNDRTGQNEKLFF. CDR3 nucleotide sequence: TGTGCCACCAGCAACGACCGGACAGGGCAAAATGAAAAACTGTTTTTT.